This T cell receptor beta chain was profiled in a study of OX40 agonist ivuxolimab in advanced cancers. The repertoire was sequenced with immunoSEQ multiplex PCR; TCRdb's copy has only in-frame clones and lacks some. The sample lists approximately 82,000 clones, approximately 87% occurring once. CDR1 and CDR2 (germline): SGHTA, FQGNSA. CDR3 size: 11 residues. V lost 3 bases to trimming and J lost 0 bases, with 0 bases between them. General study points: Among the lowest peripheral clonal expansion occurred in 0.1-3.0 mg/kg partial responders.

With respect to this clone: Its antigen is not identified. The same CDR3 can be traced to other DNA sequences in this sample.

The specimen comprised CD4+ or CD8+ T cells sorted from blood, sampled in a trial of the OX40 agonist ivuxolimab. This chain connects TRBV7-2 to TRBJ2-7; D remains ambiguous. The TCR comes from an adult with an advanced solid tumor such as melanoma, head and neck, liver or kidney cancer. DNA for the CDR3: TGTGCCAGCAGCTTCTCCTACGAGCAGTACTTC. Protein: CASSFSYEQYF.